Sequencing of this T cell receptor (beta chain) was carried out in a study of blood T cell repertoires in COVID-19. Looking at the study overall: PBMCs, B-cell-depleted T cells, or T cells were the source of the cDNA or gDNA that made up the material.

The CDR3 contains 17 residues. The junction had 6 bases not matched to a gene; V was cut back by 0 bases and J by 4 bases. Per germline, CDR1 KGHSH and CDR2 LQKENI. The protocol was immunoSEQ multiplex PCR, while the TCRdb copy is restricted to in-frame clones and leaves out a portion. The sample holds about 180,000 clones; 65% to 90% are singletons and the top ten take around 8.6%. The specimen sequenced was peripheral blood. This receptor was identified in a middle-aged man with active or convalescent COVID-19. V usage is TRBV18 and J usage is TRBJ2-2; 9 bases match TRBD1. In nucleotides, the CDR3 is TGTGCCAGCTCACCACCGACGACAGGGGGGAGCACCGGGGAGCTGTTTTTT. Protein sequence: CASSPPTTGGSTGELFF.